Sequencing of this T cell receptor beta chain was carried out in a study of shared clonotypes between healthy human individuals. Points from the study as a whole: Of the naive CD4 clonotypes, roughly 5% were shared across several donors.

On this clone itself: Its antigen is not known.

A split of CD4+ cells into CD45RA+ naive and CD45RA-negative memory subsets was performed. This CDR3 spans 14 amino acids. The germline V gene encodes CDR1 SGHDN and CDR2 FVKESK. The V end lost 6 bases, the J end lost 4 bases, and 15 bases lay between the germline ends. Researchers ran the assay at a deep level. Only in-frame clones appear in the TCRdb table, and some are missing; sequencing was by immunoSEQ multiplex PCR. The table shows some 1.1 million clones, with approximately 77% occurring only once. Sequenced sample: memory CD4+ T cells from PBMCs. Subset here: CD45RA-negative fraction. The source of this sequence is a man aged 18 to 29 in good health. Some clones in this sample may be carry-over from other donors' samples. This sequence joins TRBV14 and TRBJ1-2; a weak D match, TRBD1 (5 bases). CDR3 coding DNA: TGTGCCAGCAGGAGCCAGGGTGTGGCCTATGGCTACACCTTC. Encoded protein: CASRSQGVAYGYTF.